A selection of T cell receptor beta chains follows, all from one sample in a study of blood T cell repertoires in COVID-19. TCRdb's copy holds only in-frame clones and misses some; the assay was immunoSEQ multiplex PCR. The sample records around 160,000 clones, 88% being singletons. The source material was peripheral blood. All receptors come from a human donor in a cohort sampled during active COVID-19. Each CDR3 is given with its conserved first and last residue. The order of the fields is V gene, CDR3 length, CDR3 protein.

V gene: TRBV7-9; CDR3 length: 15; CDR3 protein: CASSLGGGARTEAFF
V gene: TRBV4-3; CDR3 length: 17; CDR3 protein: CASSQVPGEWVNTEAFF
V gene: TRBV30; CDR3 length: 12; CDR3 protein: CAWSQDFYEQYF
V gene: TRBV4-3; CDR3 length: 16; CDR3 protein: CASSQDRATGNSPLHF
V gene: TRBV7-2; CDR3 length: 17; CDR3 protein: CASSLSGRATLLNEQFF
V gene: TRBV20-1; CDR3 length: 12; CDR3 protein: CSASTSTYEQYF
V gene: TRBV4-2; CDR3 length: 17; CDR3 protein: CASSQGASGQTKETQYF
V gene: TRBV7-2; CDR3 length: 14; CDR3 protein: CASSLRTTTDTQYF
V gene: TRBV30; CDR3 length: 13; CDR3 protein: CALGQGANTEAFF
V gene: TRBV4-3; CDR3 length: 18; CDR3 protein: CASSQARDRVGYNYGYTF
V gene: TRBV30; CDR3 length: 11; CDR3 protein: CAWKGRGSYTF
V gene: TRBV27; CDR3 length: 12; CDR3 protein: CASRTGGKGYTF
V gene: TRBV6-5; CDR3 length: 14; CDR3 protein: CASSLTGAQETQYF
V gene: TRBV7-9; CDR3 length: 15; CDR3 protein: CASSFSGLLAHTQYF
V gene: TRBV7-2; CDR3 length: 13; CDR3 protein: CASSLGWGRPLHF
V gene: TRBV6-1; CDR3 length: 16; CDR3 protein: CASSEKLAGGRNEQFF
V gene: TRBV5-1; CDR3 length: 16; CDR3 protein: CASSLSGTSGTDTQYF
V gene: TRBV4-3; CDR3 length: 16; CDR3 protein: CASSQAPGGISYEQYF
V gene: TRBV3-1/TRBV3-2; CDR3 length: 17; CDR3 protein: CASSQDRGNRSSYEQYF
V gene: TRBV24-1; CDR3 length: 16; CDR3 protein: CATSLTGTGSTDTQYF
V gene: TRBV7-8; CDR3 length: 14; CDR3 protein: CASSPWGQGNEQFF
V gene: TRBV7-8; CDR3 length: 14; CDR3 protein: CASSLALRRTEAFF
V gene: TRBV7-7; CDR3 length: 16; CDR3 protein: CASSPRTSGSYNEQFF
V gene: TRBV28; CDR3 length: 15; CDR3 protein: CASSSRAPPRDTQYF
V gene: TRBV7-2; CDR3 length: 14; CDR3 protein: CASSFFEEQETQYF
V gene: TRBV6-5; CDR3 length: 14; CDR3 protein: CASSYLAGENEQFF
V gene: TRBV5-1; CDR3 length: 14; CDR3 protein: CASSAGGAKNIQYF
V gene: TRBV5-6; CDR3 length: 14; CDR3 protein: CASSRDRVGTEAFF
V gene: TRBV7-2; CDR3 length: 14; CDR3 protein: CASGLAGGRETQYF
V gene: TRBV28; CDR3 length: 14; CDR3 protein: CASKPPTGSLEAFF
V gene: TRBV10-2; CDR3 length: 17; CDR3 protein: CASKASGSVSGTDTQYF
V gene: TRBV3-1/TRBV3-2; CDR3 length: 18; CDR3 protein: CASSQDRGTVAFYNEQFF
V gene: TRBV5-4; CDR3 length: 16; CDR3 protein: CASSRSGTSGEETQYF
V gene: TRBV4-1; CDR3 length: 15; CDR3 protein: CASSQPTGGNTEAFF
V gene: TRBV7-8; CDR3 length: 16; CDR3 protein: CASSRLSGRAKETQYF
V gene: TRBV5-1; CDR3 length: 16; CDR3 protein: CASSLTSGTGLDTQYF
V gene: TRBV3-1/TRBV3-2; CDR3 length: 13; CDR3 protein: CASSQVSYTGAFF
V gene: TRBV7-9; CDR3 length: 13; CDR3 protein: CASSYGPGSEAFF
V gene: TRBV5-1; CDR3 length: 14; CDR3 protein: CASTFSAVEETQYF
V gene: TRBV6-5; CDR3 length: 14; CDR3 protein: CASRRTGRNEKLFF
V gene: TRBV5-4; CDR3 length: 15; CDR3 protein: CASSADRATNEKLFF
V gene: TRBV7-2; CDR3 length: 18; CDR3 protein: CASSLASGQVYSNQPQHF
V gene: TRBV5-6; CDR3 length: 15; CDR3 protein: CASSWWASGGDTQYF
V gene: TRBV7-2; CDR3 length: 15; CDR3 protein: CASTSQGLGTDTQYF
V gene: TRBV3-1/TRBV3-2; CDR3 length: 12; CDR3 protein: CASSQVGTEQFF
V gene: TRBV24-1; CDR3 length: 15; CDR3 protein: CATRPGTGGVDTQYF
V gene: TRBV6-2/TRBV6-3; CDR3 length: 19; CDR3 protein: CASSSRDSNTNIMNTEAFF
V gene: TRBV6-6; CDR3 length: 12; CDR3 protein: CASSYEFYEQYF
V gene: TRBV6-2/TRBV6-3; CDR3 length: 12; CDR3 protein: CASSSSRTEAFF
V gene: TRBV5-1; CDR3 length: 15; CDR3 protein: CASSPWGQGGTEAFF
V gene: TRBV5-1; CDR3 length: 19; CDR3 protein: CASSLGLVRANVGTDTQYF
V gene: TRBV11-2; CDR3 length: 16; CDR3 protein: CASSLMGSGYNSPLHF
V gene: TRBV9; CDR3 length: 15; CDR3 protein: CASSAGTAAPDTQYF
V gene: TRBV10-2; CDR3 length: 16; CDR3 protein: CASSESSRMGGVEAFF
V gene: TRBV7-9; CDR3 length: 15; CDR3 protein: CASSSREALTDTQYF